A single sample gave rise to the 24 T cell receptor beta chains below, sequenced in a study of control samples from healthy donors and cancer patients (dated by TCRdb to the early 2020s). The library was generated by the immunoSEQ multiplex PCR assay. TCRdb took over this immuneACCESS table, retaining in-frame rearrangements with V and J assigned. Such tables are incomplete; in checked studies, under half of the missing clones stem from an unresolved V gene, and the remainder is unexplained. This sample comprises around 95,000 clones, less than 90% of them detected only once. Of the sample, 15% to 20% is held by the ten largest clones. Material: blood. The receptors were sampled from a woman between 50 and 59 years old in good health.

The chain carries TRBV3-1 (or the pseudogene TRBV3-2) and TRBJ1-5, with a tentative D call TRBD1 (5 bases). Germline V CDR1 and CDR2: LGHDT, YNNKEL (reference sequence). This CDR3 spans 15 amino acids. Trimming took 5 bases from V and 0 from J, leaving 11 bases between them. The CDR3 nucleotides are TGTGCCAGCAGCGCGACAGAGTATAGCAATCAGCCCCAGCATTTT. Translation gives CASSATEYSNQPQHF.

This chain connects TRBV11-2 to TRBJ2-1; 13 nucleotides agree with TRBD2. Germline V lookup: CDR1 SGHAT, CDR2 FQNNGV. This CDR3 has 19 amino acids. Trimming took 5 bases from V and 3 from J; bases not matched to a gene: 13. The CDR3 reads CASSARGLAGLRHYNEQFF. CDR3 nucleotide sequence: TGTGCCAGCAGCGCACGGGGACTAGCGGGACTTCGTCACTACAATGAGCAGTTCTTC.

The rearrangement joins TRBV20-1 to TRBJ2-1, with D hard to call. Germline CDR1 is DFQATT and CDR2 is SNEGSKA (reference sequence). The CDR3 extends over 8 amino acids. The V end lost 7 bases, the J end lost 8 bases, and 3 bases lay between the germline ends. CDR3 nucleotides: TGCAGTGGGGATGAGCAGTTCTTC. The encoded protein is CSGDEQFF.

The V and J genes are TRBV19 and TRBJ1-6; D might be TRBD1 (5 bases). The germline CDR1 and CDR2 sequences are LNHDA and SQIVND (reference sequence). This CDR3 region has 16 residues. Between the trimmed V and J ends, which lost 9 bases and 8 bases, there was a span of 23 bases. CDR3 coding DNA: TGTGCCAGCAACCATTGGGGCAGGGTACCTGATTCACCCCTCCACTTT. Residues: CASNHWGRVPDSPLHF.

This chain links TRBV6-4 with TRBJ1-2, with a tentative D call TRBD1 (5 bases). Germline values: CDR1 MRHNA, CDR2 SNTAGT. The CDR3 has 18 amino acids. Trimming took off 0 bases at V and 3 bases at J, with 20 bases between the two ends. Written as DNA, the CDR3 is TGTGCCAGCAGTGACTCCAGGGTAAGCGAGAGGGTCGACTATGGCTACACCTTC. Translation: CASSDSRVSERVDYGYTF.

This sequence joins TRBV5-4 and TRBJ1-2; D may be TRBD1 (5 bases). This CDR3 is 16 amino acids long. CDR1 is SGHNT and CDR2 is YYREEE in the germline V gene (reference sequence). Trimming took off 3 bases at V and 8 bases at J, with 23 bases between the two ends. The chain's CDR3 is CASSSGTPVTRGGYTF. DNA for the CDR3: TGTGCCAGCAGCTCCGGGACCCCGGTAACCCGGGGAGGCTACACCTTC. The full variable domain, completed using reference TRBV5-4 and TRBJ1-2, is ETGVTQSPTHLIKTRGQQVTLRCSSQSGHNTVSWYQQALGQGPQFIFQYYREEENGRGNFPPRFSGLQFPNYSSELNVNALELDDSALYLCASSSGTPVTRGGYTFGSGTRLTVV.

This chain connects TRBV7-6 to TRBJ2-3; D not certain. CDR3 length equals 12 residues. The germline V gene has CDR1 SGHVS and CDR2 FNYEAQ. Trimming cost V 0 bases and J 4 bases, with 2 bases left between them. This CDR3 is CASSLAPDTQYF. In DNA, the CDR3 is TGTGCCAGCAGCTTAGCTCCAGATACGCAGTATTTT.

V gene TRBV30 combines with J gene TRBJ2-4; the D is unclear. Per germline, CDR1 GTSNPN and CDR2 SVGIG (reference sequence). V was cut by 3 bases and J by 2 bases, with 5 bases left in between. This CDR3 comprises 12 residues. The CDR3 loop reads CAWREPKNIQYF. CDR3 nucleotides: TGTGCCTGGAGGGAACCCAAAAACATTCAGTACTTC.

V and J are TRBV5-1 and TRBJ2-3, with TRBD2 as a possible D gene (7 bases). Trimming removed 3 bases from V and 2 bases from J, with 16 bases in between. Germline CDR1 reads SGHRS; CDR2 reads YFSETQ. The CDR3 totals 16 residues. The CDR3 DNA reads TGCGCCAGCAGCTCGGGGGGTGCGGGACACACAGATACGCAGTATTTT. This gives the protein CASSSGGAGHTDTQYF.

The chain couples TRBV19 to TRBJ2-2, with TRBD2 matching over 14 bases. Looked up from germline, CDR1 is LNHDA and CDR2 is SQIVND (reference sequence). This CDR3 spans 15 amino acids. Losses at the gene ends were 5 bases for V and 6 bases for J; bases not matched to a gene: 2. CDR3 sequence (DNA): TGTGCCAGTAGTCGACTAGCGGGGGGGCCCGGGGAGCTGTTTTTT. Its translation is CASSRLAGGPGELFF. The entire variable domain, with the rest obtained from reference TRBV19 and TRBJ2-2, is as follows: DGGITQSPKYLFRKEGQNVTLSCEQNLNHDAMYWYRQDPGQGLRLIYYSQIVNDFQKGDIAEGYSVSREKKESFPLTVTSAQKNPTAFYLCASSRLAGGPGELFFGEGSRLTVL.

V usage is TRBV10-3 and J usage is TRBJ2-1, with 10 bases identical to TRBD2. J was trimmed by 5 bases and V by 6 bases; bases with no gene match: 7. Germline V gene sequence: CDR1 ENHRY, CDR2 SYGVKD. CDR3 size: 15 residues. CDR3 sequence (DNA): TGTGCCATCAGACAAACTAGCGGGGCTAACAATGAGCAGTTCTTC. It is translated as CAIRQTSGANNEQFF.

The chain is built from TRBV29-1 and TRBJ2-2; 9 positions match TRBD2. CDR3 size: 15 residues. V trimming: 5 bases; J trimming: 1 base; junction bases outside the gene matches: 5. Looked up from germline, CDR1 is SQVTM and CDR2 is ANQGSEA. Here the CDR3 DNA reads TGCAGCGTTTACCATAGCGGGAGGAACACCGGGGAGCTGTTTTTT. This translates into CSVYHSGRNTGELFF.

The chain links TRBV11-2 to TRBJ1-2; a possible D gene is TRBD1 (5 bases). The CDR3 runs to 19 residues. V lost 0 bases, J lost 2 bases, and 22 bases lay in between. Germline values: CDR1 SGHAT, CDR2 FQNNGV. The CDR3, as DNA: TGTGCCAGCAGCTTAGATCATCGGCGGGGACCTTGGGGAAACTATGGCTACACCTTC. Its protein product is CASSLDHRRGPWGNYGYTF.

V usage is TRBV6-5 and J usage is TRBJ1-2; 8 nucleotides line up with TRBD1. The CDR3 has 15 residues. Trimming took 4 bases from V and 7 from J; bases not matched to a gene: 11. CDR1 MNHEY and CDR2 SVGAGI come from the germline V gene. The CDR3 region is CASSSRTGKVGGYTF. DNA for the CDR3: TGTGCCAGCAGTTCCCGGACAGGGAAAGTTGGTGGCTACACCTTC.

The rearrangement links TRBV6-1 to TRBJ2-1, with D maybe TRBD2 (6 bases). CDR3 size: 15 residues. The V and J ends lost 2 bases and 3 bases respectively, with 11 bases between them. Germline V gene sequence: CDR1 MNHNS, CDR2 SASEGT. The CDR3 sequence is CASSEQPGDYNEQFF. In DNA form, the CDR3 reads TGTGCCAGCAGTGAACAACCGGGGGACTACAATGAGCAGTTCTTC.

The CDR3 DNA follows: TGTGCCAGCAGTTATCCGGGACTAGCGGGGGTCAATGAGCAGTTCTTC. As protein: CASSYPGLAGVNEQFF. The chain recombines TRBV9 with TRBJ2-1; TRBD2 aligns across 14 bases. Germline V gene sequence: CDR1 SGDLS, CDR2 YYNGEE. CDR3 size: 16 residues. V lost 5 bases, J lost 6 bases, and 7 bases stayed unmatched.

CDR3 nucleotides: TGCAGTGCCCAAGAGAGAGGAACCGGGGAGCTGTTTTTT. Translated, it gives CSAQERGTGELFF. The chain links TRBV29-1 to TRBJ2-2; no clear D. CDR3 length: 13 residues. Germline V gene data show CDR1 as SQVTM and CDR2 as ANQGSEA.

The V and J genes are TRBV6-5 and TRBJ1-5; D perhaps matches TRBD1 (6 bases). This CDR3 spans 14 amino acids. Germline V gene sequence: CDR1 MNHEY, CDR2 SVGAGI. Trimming left V 6 bases short and J 9 bases short, with 18 bases between. CDR3: CASRRTAQSRPQHF. In DNA, the CDR3 is TGTGCCAGCAGAAGGACAGCCCAGAGTCGGCCCCAGCATTTT.

J is TRBJ2-6 and V is TRBV7-2; no clear D. Germline CDR1 is SGHTA and CDR2 is FQGNSA. The CDR3 has 17 amino acids. The V end lost 2 bases, the J end lost 0 bases, and 11 bases lay between the germline ends. DNA for the CDR3: TGTGCCAGCAGCTTACAGGAAATTAGCTCTGGGGCCAACGTCCTGACTTTC. This translates into CASSLQEISSGANVLTF.

The gene calls are TRBV9 and TRBJ2-2, with D unclear. This CDR3 is 13 amino acids long. Germline CDR1 is SGDLS and CDR2 is YYNGEE. Deletions cut 3 bases from V and 5 bases from J, with 8 bases between. The CDR3 is CASSDRPTGELFF. As DNA, the CDR3 is TGTGCCAGCAGCGACCGGCCTACCGGGGAGCTGTTTTTT.

The CDR3 loop is CASSQYGLILQETQYF. The CDR3 DNA sequence: TGCGCCAGCAGCCAATATGGGCTGATACTACAAGAGACCCAGTACTTC. The V gene is TRBV4-1, the J gene TRBJ2-5, with D unresolved. The germline gives CDR1 MGHRA, CDR2 YSYEKL. V was shortened by 2 bases and J by 2 bases, with 15 bases between the two germline ends. The CDR3 runs to 16 residues.

Of note for this clone: The same CDR3 can be traced to other DNA sequences in this sample. The V gene is TRBV27, the J gene TRBJ1-1; D gene unclear. The CDR3 consists of 15 residues. Trimming removed 2 bases from V and 0 bases from J, with 10 bases in between. Germline CDR1 reads MNHEY; CDR2 reads SMNVEV (reference sequence). CDR3 in amino acids: CASSLSPGMNTEAFF. In DNA, the CDR3 is TGTGCCAGCAGTTTAAGCCCGGGGATGAACACTGAAGCTTTCTTT.

Comments on this clone: Other DNA sequences in the sample encode the same CDR3. The CDR3 is CASSSGGLGNSPLHF. CDR3 sequence (DNA): TGTGCCAGCAGCTCGGGGGGGTTGGGCAATTCACCCCTCCACTTT. The V gene is TRBV7-3, the J gene TRBJ1-6; maybe TRBD1 (5 bases). This CDR3 is built from 15 residues. CDR1 SGHTA and CDR2 FQGTGA come from the germline V gene. V dropped 4 bases and J dropped 7 bases, with 14 bases sitting between them.

In this sample, this clone turned up a few times. The genes are TRBV13 and TRBJ1-5, with 7 positions matching TRBD1. This CDR3 spans 14 amino acids. The V gene end was trimmed by 5 bases and the J gene end by 6 bases; junction bases not matched to a gene: 7. From germline, CDR1 is PRHDT and CDR2 FYEKMQ (reference sequence). The CDR3 region is CASSQRQGGQPQHF. The CDR3 region has the DNA TGTGCCAGCAGCCAAAGACAGGGTGGTCAGCCCCAGCATTTT.